The clone carrying this T cell receptor (beta chain) was seen a handful of times. CDR3 size: 13 residues. Germline CDR1 reads SGDLS; CDR2 reads YYNGEE. V lost 0 bases, J lost 7 bases, and 3 bases stayed unmatched. The source of the sample is a study of T cells after yellow fever vaccination. Each CDR3 protein is one row after TCRdb ran MiXCR on the 5' RACE reads. This sample carries approximately 300,000 distinct CDR3 sequences, roughly 10% of them seen once, and the ten largest clones take 3% to 3.5%. The sample in question was CD4+ T cells sorted from PBMCs, obtained 45 days after the yellow fever booster vaccination. The receptor's source is a young man who received the YFV17D yellow fever vaccine. V usage is TRBV9 and J usage is TRBJ2-7; 8 bases are a match to TRBD1. The CDR3 nucleotides read TGTGCCAGCAGCGTAGGCAGGGGGCTAGAGCAGTACTTC. This translates into CASSVGRGLEQYF.